A selection of T cell receptor beta chains follows, all from one sample in a study of T cell changes during pregnancy in multiple sclerosis. The method was immunoSEQ multiplex PCR; TCRdb's version includes in-frame clones alone and lacks a portion of them. The profile shows 25,000 to 35,000 clones, about 89% of them singletons. The sample here was CD8+ T cells from peripheral blood mononuclear cells, taken in the second trimester of pregnancy. The receptors here all came from a female donor with multiple sclerosis, enrolled in a pregnancy study. The CDR3 runs from the conserved cysteine through the conserved F or W. A D gene is named only where the DNA matches it firmly. Rows give clone size only sometimes, using once, few, many, or a class for an expanded clone.

abundance	j_gene	v_gene	d_gene	CDR3nt	CDR3aa
-	TRBJ2-1	TRBV7-3	TRBD2	TGTGCCAGCAGCTTAACTGCGGGGGGGCCTAGTGAGCAGTTCTTC	CASSLTAGGPSEQFF
-	TRBJ1-4	TRBV7-2	-	TGTGCCAGCAGCTTACGACCCCGGGCGGGACTGAATGAAAAACTGTTTTTT	CASSLRPRAGLNEKLFF
-	TRBJ1-6	TRBV19	TRBD1	TGTGCCAGTAGTACCCGTCAGGGGGAATTGGGGACCCTCCACTTT	CASSTRQGELGTLHF
-	TRBJ2-3	TRBV4-1	-	TGCGCCAGCAGCCAAGATCCCACCCTAGCGAGCGCAGATACGCAGTATTTT	CASSQDPTLASADTQYF
-	TRBJ2-7	TRBV21-1	-	TGTGCCAGCAGCCGTAAAGGGCAGGGTATTCACGAGCAGTACTTC	CASSRKGQGIHEQYF
-	TRBJ1-1	TRBV6-5	TRBD1	TGTGCCAGCAGTTTCTCAGGGGGCCTCACTGAAGCTTTCTTT	CASSFSGGLTEAFF
-	TRBJ1-2	TRBV27	-	TGTGCCAGCAGTCTCCGACAGCCGATTAACTATGGCTACACCTTC	CASSLRQPINYGYTF
-	TRBJ2-2	TRBV27	-	TGTGCCAGCAGCGACTACCCCTATCGGGAGCTGTTTTTT	CASSDYPYRELFF
-	TRBJ1-5	TRBV28	-	TGTGCCAGCGCCAACAGCTATAGCAATCAGCCCCAGCATTTT	CASANSYSNQPQHF
-	TRBJ2-1	TRBV6-4	-	TGTGCCAGCAGTATAAGGGGTACGGATGAGCAGTTCTTC	CASSIRGTDEQFF
-	TRBJ2-2	TRBV28	-	TGTGCCAGCAGTTTTTACCTGGGAGTGGGAGCCGGGGAGCTGTTTTTT	CASSFYLGVGAGELFF
-	TRBJ2-1	TRBV4-1	-	TGCGCCAGCAGCCAAGATGGCACGGGTATAGGTGAGCAGTTCTTC	CASSQDGTGIGEQFF
-	TRBJ2-3	TRBV28	TRBD2	TGTGCCAGCAGTTTATTGGATAGCGGGAGCACAGATACGCAGTATTTT	CASSLLDSGSTDTQYF
once	TRBJ1-2	TRBV6-1	TRBD1	TGTGCCAGCTACCACGCCGGGACAGGCTATGGCTACACCTTC	CASYHAGTGYGYTF